This T cell receptor (beta chain) was recovered during a study of regulatory T cells in long-lasting Graves disease. Libraries of TCR beta came from iRepertoire HTBI primers plus Arm-PCR of CDR3 regions. Per the authors' pipeline: Sample data revealed fewer than 70 TRBV and 14 TRBJ segments. TCRdb reanalysed the multiplex PCR reads using MiXCR and keeps one entry per CDR3 protein. The V and J calls here are based on TCRdb, not the publication. The sample contains around 320,000 distinct CDR3 sequences, 15% to 20% of which appear only once. Time point here: newly diagnosed GD, antithyroid drugs for less than 3 months. Construction of the TCR library relied on RNA isolated from PBMCs. The CDR3 has 15 amino acids. Trimming shortened V by 2 bases and J by 5 bases, and 10 bases separated the two germline ends. Germline V gives CDR1 SGHTA, CDR2 FQGNSA. This sample was shared with a second study, whose subject was T cells in Graves' hyperthyroidism and ophthalmopathy. From that second work: The definition of stable Graves' hyperthyroidism was no ophthalmopathy progression within 18 months. Patients were excluded for uncontrolled infection, other autoimmune disease, pregnancy or lactation. Ophthalmopathy could be told apart from stable hyperthyroidism with a 13 V-J model.

This rearrangement joins TRBV7-2 to TRBJ1-6, with a weak D call TRBD1 (5 bases). The sequence was collected from a man aged 40-55 years with Graves disease. Here the sequenced sample was peripheral blood mononuclear cells (PBMCs), taken at new diagnosis, from a patient treated with antithyroid drugs. In nucleotides, the CDR3 is TGTGCCAGCAGCTTAAGGGGCCGGGATAATTCACCCCTCCACTTT. Translated: CASSLRGRDNSPLHF.